These T cell receptor beta chains were read from a single sample in a study of OX40 agonist ivuxolimab in advanced cancers. This table comes from immunoSEQ multiplex PCR, and its TCRdb copy is limited to in-frame clones, with some not included. The sample includes around 46,000 clones, over 75% of them seen just once. The material was CD4+ or CD8+ T cells sorted from blood, obtained in a trial of the OX40 agonist ivuxolimab. The receptor set was obtained from an adult with an advanced solid tumor such as melanoma, head and neck, liver or kidney cancer. Each CDR3 is given without its conserved first and last residue. Fields, in order: D gene, V gene, CDR3 protein. D genes are given only for firm matches.

d_gene: TRBD1
v_gene: TRBV5-4
CDR3aa: ASSLGQGGTDTQY

d_gene: TRBD1
v_gene: TRBV10-1
CDR3aa: ASSEETGANSPLH

d_gene: -
v_gene: TRBV7-8
CDR3aa: ASSYRGAPYNEQF

d_gene: TRBD2
v_gene: TRBV5-6
CDR3aa: ASETSAYNEQF

d_gene: -
v_gene: TRBV19
CDR3aa: ASSIGYNEQF

d_gene: -
v_gene: TRBV5-8
CDR3aa: ASSFVPRLGETQY

d_gene: TRBD1
v_gene: TRBV30
CDR3aa: AWSVQGWNTEAF

d_gene: TRBD1
v_gene: TRBV7-8
CDR3aa: ASSQDRGPSQPQH

d_gene: -
v_gene: TRBV7-6
CDR3aa: ASSLIRGNTEAF

d_gene: -
v_gene: TRBV27
CDR3aa: ASSLNRDTQY

d_gene: -
v_gene: TRBV6-1
CDR3aa: ASSLTRGNNEQF

d_gene: TRBD2
v_gene: TRBV27
CDR3aa: ASSLSGERGYEQY

d_gene: TRBD2
v_gene: TRBV6-4
CDR3aa: ASSDAGGSYNEQF

d_gene: -
v_gene: TRBV10-3
CDR3aa: AASGTGNTEAF

d_gene: TRBD1
v_gene: TRBV11-2
CDR3aa: ASSLVPPGAGGRTEAF

d_gene: TRBD2
v_gene: TRBV4-3
CDR3aa: ASSQVYPGLAEYNEQF

d_gene: -
v_gene: TRBV27
CDR3aa: ASSFGNTGELF

d_gene: TRBD1
v_gene: TRBV6-1
CDR3aa: ASHSDRVPEPQH

d_gene: -
v_gene: TRBV19
CDR3aa: ASSMYTQNTEAF

d_gene: TRBD2
v_gene: TRBV23-1
CDR3aa: ASSQPGTSGRVRSYEQY

d_gene: -
v_gene: TRBV6-5
CDR3aa: ASSITRFYGYT

d_gene: -
v_gene: TRBV9
CDR3aa: ASSVGSESGNTIY

d_gene: -
v_gene: TRBV28
CDR3aa: ASSEERQQETQY

d_gene: TRBD1
v_gene: TRBV10-1
CDR3aa: ASSEAPRQGLYEQY

d_gene: -
v_gene: TRBV9
CDR3aa: ASSGDGTEAF

d_gene: -
v_gene: TRBV28
CDR3aa: ASSFQRNNSPLH

d_gene: -
v_gene: TRBV6-6
CDR3aa: ASNSGTEAF

d_gene: -
v_gene: TRBV4-1
CDR3aa: ASSQDQGQPQH

d_gene: -
v_gene: TRBV12-5
CDR3aa: ASGARLGYEQF

d_gene: -
v_gene: TRBV27
CDR3aa: ASSPGLYNYGYT

d_gene: -
v_gene: TRBV7-9
CDR3aa: ASSQDRVYGYT